The clone carrying this T cell receptor beta chain was detected only once. Germline V gene lookup returns CDR1 WNHNN and CDR2 SYGVQD (reference sequence). The CDR3 consists of 14 residues. The J segment lost 3 bases and the V segment lost 5 bases, leaving 4 bases of the junction unmatched. The sample comes from a study of OX40 agonist ivuxolimab in advanced cancers. Study in general: From 23 to 79 years was the age range, with a mean of 60 years, and over 80% were male.

Clones were sequenced by immunoSEQ multiplex PCR, and TCRdb holds only the in-frame ones, with some missing. Here the sample spans some 90,000 clones, more than 75% being singletons. The rearrangement uses TRBV10-1 and TRBJ2-7; 10 nucleotides align to TRBD2. This receptor was taken from an adult with an advanced solid tumor such as melanoma, head and neck, liver or kidney cancer. The sample here was CD4+ or CD8+ T cells sorted from blood, taken in a trial of the OX40 agonist ivuxolimab. In DNA, the CDR3 is TGCGCCAGCAGTAGACTAGCGGGTAACTACGAGCAGTACTTC. This gives the protein CASSRLAGNYEQYF.